This TCR beta chain comes out of a study of identical twins. This clonotype has a handful of counts. Unique molecular identifiers were present on the cDNA, and a universal primer site came from template switching. TCRdb reanalysed the 5' RACE reads using MiXCR and keeps one entry per CDR3 protein. The data hold about 530,000 distinct CDR3 sequences, with about 16% observed a single time. The CDR3 runs 15 residues. Trimming took 4 bases from V and 0 from J, leaving 13 bases between them. Germline V gene data show CDR1 as SGHKS and CDR2 as YYEKEE (reference sequence). These sequences were also reported in another study, on yellow fever vaccine responses in identical twins.

This sequence joins TRBV5-5 and TRBJ1-1, with D unresolved. The specimen sequenced was CD4+ T cells sorted from blood. The receptor was derived from a woman between 18 and 30 years old in good health. The CDR3 protein is CASSEQQRVNTEAFF. In nucleotides, the CDR3 is TGTGCCAGCAGCGAACAACAGAGAGTGAACACTGAAGCTTTCTTT.